Presented here are 4 T cell receptor beta chains from one specimen sequenced in a study of T-cell reconstitution after alpha-beta-depleted transplantation in children. Unique molecular identifiers tagged the TCRbeta library. TCRdb reprocessed the PCR reads with MiXCR, giving one entry per CDR3 protein. This sample has some 600,000 distinct CDR3 sequences, with roughly 17% found just once. The sequencing used PBMCs from the stem cell graft donor, collected from the stem cell graft. These receptors were obtained from a human donor who donated a stem cell graft to a child with acute myeloid leukemia.

V gene TRBV12-3 or TRBV12-4 combines with J gene TRBJ2-4; D uncertain. The CDR3 runs 16 residues. Trimming shortened V by 6 bases and J by 0 bases, and 15 bases separated the two germline ends. CDR3 nucleotide sequence: TGTGCCAGCAGCCGTGCAGGAGATCTAGCCAAAAACATTCAGTACTTC. Its protein product is CASSRAGDLAKNIQYF.

This clonotype appeared many times. This sequence joins TRBV6-2 or TRBV6-3 and TRBJ2-7, with D uncertain. The CDR3 loop spans 13 amino acids. The V and J ends lost 0 bases and 8 bases respectively, with 11 bases between them. Germline V CDR1 and CDR2: MNHEY, SVGEGT. This chain's CDR3 is CASSYSMAVQQYF. In nucleotides, the CDR3 is TGTGCCAGCAGTTACTCGATGGCAGTCCAGCAGTACTTC.

At least ten counts were recorded for this clonotype. This chain links TRBV5-1 with TRBJ2-7; possibly TRBD2 for D (5 bases). The V gene lost 1 base and the J gene lost 2 bases, with 10 bases spanning the gap. Germline lookup yields CDR1 SGHRS and CDR2 YFSETQ. This CDR3 is 14 amino acids long. CDR3 nucleotides: TGCGCCAGCAGCTTGACCGGGATCCCCTACGAGCAGTACTTC. Encoded protein: CASSLTGIPYEQYF.

The rearrangement links TRBV5-1 to TRBJ2-3; 7 bases map to TRBD1. Germline V gene lookup returns CDR1 SGHRS and CDR2 YFSETQ. V gave up 2 bases and J gave up 2 bases; unmatched junction bases: 8. CDR3 length: 16 residues. The CDR3 reads CASSLQQGRVTDTQYF. Here the CDR3 DNA reads TGCGCCAGCAGCTTACAACAGGGGCGGGTCACAGATACGCAGTATTTT. Complete variable domain (other parts from reference TRBV5-1 and TRBJ2-3): KAGVTQTPRYLIKTRGQQVTLSCSPISGHRSVSWYQQTPGQGLQFLFEYFSETQRNKGNFPGRFSGRQFSNSRSEMNVSTLELGDSALYLCASSLQQGRVTDTQYFGPGTRLTVL.